The 31 T cell receptor beta chains below all came from one sample that was sequenced in a study of T cell changes during pregnancy in multiple sclerosis. Assay: immunoSEQ multiplex PCR; the TCRdb copy retains only in-frame clones and omits some. Here the sample spans about 79,000 clones, 75% to 95% being singletons. This sample comprised CD4+ T cells from peripheral blood mononuclear cells, obtained in the second trimester of pregnancy. Source of these receptors: a female donor with multiple sclerosis, enrolled in a pregnancy study.

This clone was observed once. In nucleotides, the CDR3 is TGTGCCAGCAGCGTAGAGGTGGGGGGGGGCAACTATGGCTACACCTTC. Translation: CASSVEVGGGNYGYTF. V and J are TRBV9 and TRBJ1-2, with a possible D match to TRBD1 (6 bases). The germline gives CDR1 SGDLS, CDR2 YYNGEE. The CDR3 sequence is 16 residues long. Trimming stripped 0 bases from V and 2 bases from J, with 14 bases between.

CDR3 bases: TGTGCCAGCAGCGGCGATTTAAGTACAGGGGAATGGAGCACTGAAGCTTTCTTT. Its protein product is CASSGDLSTGEWSTEAFF. The chain couples TRBV7-2 to TRBJ1-1; TRBD1 matches 7 bases. Germline lookup yields CDR1 SGHTA and CDR2 FQGNSA. The CDR3 is made up of 18 amino acids. V was pared by 5 bases and J by 4 bases, with 19 bases of the junction left unmatched.

The chain couples TRBV6-5 to TRBJ1-2, with 9 bases identical to TRBD1. V lost 7 bases, J lost 1 base, and 4 bases stayed unmatched. Germline-derived CDR1 and CDR2 are MNHEY and SVGAGI. The CDR3 runs to 14 residues. DNA of the CDR3: TGTGCCAGCACCGGGACAGGGTTTAACTATGGCTACACCTTC. Residues: CASTGTGFNYGYTF.

Written as DNA, the CDR3 is TGTGCCAGCAGCCCAACTGCGATGTGGAGCTCCTATAATTCACCCCTCCACTTT. This encodes CASSPTAMWSSYNSPLHF. This rearrangement joins TRBV11-1 to TRBJ1-6; no clear D gene. This CDR3 is 18 amino acids long. In germline, CDR1 is SGHAT, CDR2 FQDESV (reference sequence). V was cut by 5 bases and J by 0 bases, with 17 bases left in between.

The chain recombines TRBV10-1 with TRBJ2-1, with D possibly being TRBD2 (6 bases). Germline V CDR1 and CDR2: WNHNN, SYGVQD (reference sequence). The V gene lost 0 bases and the J gene lost 3 bases, with 9 bases spanning the gap. This CDR3 has 15 residues. The CDR3 nucleotides read TGCGCCAGCAGTGAGTCGGGGACTCACTACAATGAGCAGTTCTTC. Protein: CASSESGTHYNEQFF.

The rearrangement joins TRBV5-6 to TRBJ2-1; 9 bases line up with TRBD1. The CDR3 is 16 residues long. V shed 4 bases, J shed 7 bases, and the junction held 12 bases outside the gene matches. Germline CDR1 and CDR2: SGHDT and YYEEEE. The CDR3 DNA follows: TGTGCCAGCAGCGAGGGGGGACAGGGTTTTAAGAATGAGCAGTTCTTC. Its translation is CASSEGGQGFKNEQFF.

V is TRBV2 and J is TRBJ1-3; 7 bases line up with TRBD1. The junction had 4 bases not matched to a gene; V was cut back by 4 bases and J by 1 base. The CDR3 sequence is 15 residues long. CDR1 and CDR2 (germline): SNHLY, FYNNEI. This CDR3 is CASSVRGQSGNTIYF. The DNA of the CDR3 is TGTGCCAGCAGTGTAAGGGGGCAGTCTGGAAACACCATATATTTT.

CDR3 coding DNA: TGTGCCAGCAGCACAGTCCGAGGCTACACCTTC. Translated, it gives CASSTVRGYTF. The gene calls are TRBV28 and TRBJ1-2; D gene ambiguous. The germline CDR1 and CDR2 sequences are MDHEN and SYDVKM. The CDR3 has 11 residues. V gave up 6 bases and J gave up 8 bases, with 10 bases separating them.

This chain links TRBV28 with TRBJ1-4; TRBD1 matches at 9 bases. Germline CDR1 reads MDHEN; CDR2 reads SYDVKM. The CDR3 has 16 residues. V was clipped by 2 bases and J by 4 bases; unmatched bases: 5. The DNA of the CDR3 is TGTGCCAGCAGTTTACTAAGGGGACAGGGTAATGAAAAACTGTTTTTT. Amino acids: CASSLLRGQGNEKLFF.

This clone has only a few counts. This rearrangement joins TRBV28 to TRBJ2-7; D is uncertain. Germline CDR1 and CDR2: MDHEN and SYDVKM. The CDR3 covers 14 residues. V lost 6 bases and J 1 base, leaving 13 bases between the germline ends. The CDR3 DNA follows: TGTGCCAGCAGCCGACGAGACATGTCCTACGAGCAGTACTTC. Translation: CASSRRDMSYEQYF.

This chain uses TRBV5-4 with TRBJ1-6; D ambiguous. Trimming removed 0 bases from V and 5 bases from J, with 9 bases in between. In germline, CDR1 is SGHNT, CDR2 YYREEE (reference sequence). This CDR3 comprises 15 residues. Here the CDR3 DNA reads TGTGCCAGCAGCTTGGCCACCGGGGATAATTCACCCCTCCACTTT. Translated: CASSLATGDNSPLHF.

This chain links TRBV9 with TRBJ1-2; D may be TRBD1 (6 bases). The CDR3 sequence is 12 residues long. The V gene's germline CDR1 is SGDLS and CDR2 YYNGEE. Trimming stripped 5 bases from V and 3 bases from J, with 8 bases between. The CDR3 reads CASSGGDYGYTF. The DNA for the CDR3 is TGTGCCAGCAGTGGGGGCGACTATGGCTACACCTTC. The full variable domain, its missing parts supplied by reference TRBV9 and TRBJ1-2, is DSGVTQTPKHLITATGQRVTLRCSPRSGDLSVYWYQQSLDQGLQFLIQYYNGEERAKGNILERFSAQQFPDLHSELNLSSLELGDSALYFCASSGGDYGYTFGSGTRLTVV.

The gene calls are TRBV21-1 and TRBJ1-5; the table's D call, TRBD1, was not checked against the DNA. TRBV21-1 is an annotated pseudogene. The CDR3 consists of 17 residues. The CDR3 spells CASSLWDSSYSNQPQHF. The CDR3 DNA is TGTGCCAGCAGCCTTTGGGACAGCAGCTATAGCAATCAGCCCCAGCATTTT.

The chain couples TRBV5-4 to TRBJ2-7; the D gene is possibly TRBD2 (5 bases). The CDR3 has 12 residues. Trimming removed 2 bases at V and 6 bases at J, with 9 bases between. The germline CDR1 and CDR2 sequences are SGHNT and YYREEE (reference sequence). DNA of the CDR3: TGTGCCAGCAGCTTAGAGGGCCTCGAGCAGTACTTC. It specifies CASSLEGLEQYF.

This rearrangement joins TRBV28 to TRBJ1-2, with TRBD1 as a possible D gene (5 bases). Germline CDR1 MDHEN, CDR2 SYDVKM. V shed 5 bases and J shed 1 base, with 17 bases lying between them. The CDR3 loop spans 16 amino acids. CDR3 in amino acids: CASSTPQGVGNYGYTF. The CDR3 DNA reads TGTGCCAGCAGTACTCCTCAGGGCGTGGGTAACTATGGCTACACCTTC.

The chain joins TRBV9 to TRBJ1-1, with D possibly TRBD1 on 5 matching bases. V was cut by 0 bases and J by 4 bases, with 10 bases left in between. Germline CDR1 reads SGDLS; CDR2 reads YYNGEE. The CDR3 consists of 14 residues. This CDR3 is CASSVGEGITEAFF. CDR3 DNA: TGTGCCAGCAGCGTAGGGGAGGGGATCACTGAAGCTTTCTTT.

The J gene is TRBJ2-1, the V gene TRBV18; 7 bases map to TRBD2. Germline lookup yields CDR1 KGHSH and CDR2 LQKENI. The CDR3 is 16 amino acids. Germline trimming cut 4 bases from V and 1 base from J; bases unmatched to any gene: 7. Here the CDR3 reads CASSLLLAVSYNEQFF. In nucleotides, the CDR3 is TGTGCCAGCTCACTACTGCTAGCGGTTTCCTACAATGAGCAGTTCTTC.

The genes are TRBV2 and TRBJ2-2, with no clear D. Germline V lookup: CDR1 SNHLY, CDR2 FYNNEI. This CDR3 comprises 16 residues. V was cut by 7 bases and J by 5 bases, with 20 bases left in between. The CDR3 nucleotides read TGTGCCAGCATTGCGCGCTCACTGAGTCAAACCGGGGAGCTGTTTTTT. Translating gives CASIARSLSQTGELFF. Together with reference TRBV2 and TRBJ2-2, the CDR3 gives the full variable domain: EPEVTQTPSHQVTQMGQEVILRCVPISNHLYFYWYRQILGQKVEFLVSFYNNEISEKSEIFDDQFSVERPDGSNFTLKIRSTKLEDSAMYFCASIARSLSQTGELFFGEGSRLTVL.

This clone has more than one count but fewer than ten. The genes are TRBV18 and TRBJ2-1; D remains ambiguous. The germline V and J ends were trimmed by 2 bases and 5 bases, with 10 bases remaining between them. Germline-derived CDR1 and CDR2 are KGHSH and LQKENI. The CDR3 contains 14 residues. Here the CDR3 DNA reads TGTGCCAGCTCACCATTTTGGCCAAACAATGAGCAGTTCTTC. Protein product: CASSPFWPNNEQFF. Full variable domain (remainder filled in from reference TRBV18 and TRBJ2-1): NAGVMQNPRHLVRRRGQEARLRCSPMKGHSHVYWYRQLPEEGLKFMVYLQKENIIDESGMPKERFSAEFPKEGPSILRIQQVVRGDSAAYFCASSPFWPNNEQFFGPGTRLTVL.

To note about this clone: One end of the junction does not line up with germline, which may come from a read error. The chain carries TRBV7-7 and TRBJ2-3; 9 bases fit TRBD1. Germline assignment: CDR1 SSHAT and CDR2 FNYEAQ (reference sequence). The CDR3 has 16 residues. The CDR3: CASSPGQGRVTDTQYF. The CDR3 DNA follows: TGTGCTAGCAGCCCCGGACAGGGGAGGGTGACTGATACGCAGTATTTT.

CDR3 coding DNA: TGTGCCAGCAGCCACCAGGGGGTGGATGGCTACACCTTC. It is translated as CASSHQGVDGYTF. The genes are TRBV5-5 and TRBJ1-2; 7 bases line up with TRBD1. Looked up from germline, CDR1 is SGHKS and CDR2 is YYEKEE (reference sequence). Trimming removed 4 bases from V and 6 bases from J; junction bases left unmatched: 6. CDR3 size: 13 residues.

J is TRBJ2-5 and V is TRBV30; D perhaps matches TRBD1 (6 bases). The CDR3 covers 13 residues. The V end lost 1 base, the J end lost 3 bases, and 9 bases lay between the germline ends. The germline gives CDR1 GTSNPN, CDR2 SVGIG (reference sequence). The CDR3 sequence is CAWSGDIEETQYF. CDR3 nucleotides: TGTGCCTGGAGTGGGGACATAGAAGAGACCCAGTACTTC.

The chain has TRBV2 and TRBJ2-1, with 10 bases that match TRBD1. V was clipped by 5 bases and J by 3 bases; unmatched bases: 4. CDR3 size: 15 residues. CDR1 and CDR2 (germline): SNHLY, FYNNEI. The CDR3 is CASSPGQGDYNEQFF. The CDR3 coding sequence is TGTGCCAGCAGTCCTGGACAGGGGGACTACAATGAGCAGTTCTTC.

The chain carries TRBV16 and TRBJ1-2, with D perhaps TRBD1 (6 bases). The CDR3 length is 16 residues. Germline V gene lookup returns CDR1 KGHSY and CDR2 FQNENV. Trimming pared 0 bases from V and 4 bases from J, leaving 15 bases between. This CDR3 is CASSQSRGKRVYGYTF. CDR3 coding DNA: TGTGCCAGCAGCCAATCGAGGGGGAAGAGGGTCTATGGCTACACCTTC. Drawing the rest from reference TRBV16 and TRBJ1-2, the complete variable domain is GEEVAQTPKHLVRGEGQKAKLYCAPIKGHSYVFWYQQVLKNEFKFLISFQNENVFDETGMPKERFSAKCLPNSPCSLEIQATKLEDSAVYFCASSQSRGKRVYGYTFGSGTRLTVV.

This CDR3 reads CASSLPGSNYEQYF. DNA of the CDR3: TGTGCCAGCAGCTTACCGGGTTCCAACTACGAGCAGTACTTC. The chain is built from TRBV28 and TRBJ2-7; D remains unclear. The CDR3 has 14 residues. Trimming stripped 6 bases from V and 3 bases from J, with 15 bases between. Germline CDR1 MDHEN, CDR2 SYDVKM.

This clone was seen a few times. The V and J genes are TRBV4-2 and TRBJ1-2; 8 nucleotides align to TRBD1. V trimming: 8 bases; J trimming: 4 bases; junction bases outside the gene matches: 12. CDR3 length equals 15 residues. CDR1 and CDR2 (germline): LGHNA, YNFKEQ. The CDR3 loop reads CASQDRDELVYGYTF. CDR3 coding DNA: TGTGCCAGCCAGGACAGGGATGAACTAGTCTATGGCTACACCTTC.

The chain carries TRBV7-2 and TRBJ2-5; 14 bases agree with TRBD2. V lost 3 bases to trimming and J lost 5 bases; unmatched junction nucleotides: 8. CDR1 is SGHTA and CDR2 is FQGNSA in the germline V gene. This CDR3 comprises 17 residues. This CDR3 is CASSFGTGTSGSETQYF. CDR3 nucleotide sequence: TGTGCCAGCAGCTTCGGGACTGGGACTAGCGGGAGTGAGACCCAGTACTTC.

The chain carries TRBV5-1 and TRBJ2-5; 8 nucleotides match TRBD2. V trimming: 0 bases; J trimming: 1 base; junction bases outside the gene matches: 5. Germline CDR1 is SGHRS and CDR2 is YFSETQ. The CDR3 is made up of 16 amino acids. The CDR3 DNA reads as TGCGCCAGCAGCTTGGTCGGCGGGGGGTCCCAAGAGACCCAGTACTTC. Residues: CASSLVGGGSQETQYF.

Here the CDR3 reads CASEIAGGPPGELFF. CDR3 sequence (DNA): TGTGCCAGCGAAATAGCGGGAGGGCCACCCGGGGAGCTGTTTTTT. V and J are TRBV28 and TRBJ2-2, with TRBD2 matching over 11 bases. The CDR3 has 15 residues. Germline values: CDR1 MDHEN, CDR2 SYDVKM. Trimming at V came to 8 bases and at J to 6 bases, leaving 8 bases not matched to a gene. The complete variable domain, with remaining parts taken from reference TRBV28 and TRBJ2-2, reads DVKVTQSSRYLVKRTGEKVFLECVQDMDHENMFWYRQDPGLGLRLIYFSYDVKMKEKGDIPEGYSVSREKKERFSLILESASTNQTSMYLCASEIAGGPPGELFFGEGSRLTVL.

V gene TRBV19 combines with J gene TRBJ2-5; TRBD2 agrees at 12 bases. V was clipped by 5 bases and J by 2 bases; unmatched bases: 6. The CDR3 extends over 16 amino acids. The germline V gene encodes CDR1 LNHDA and CDR2 SQIVND (reference sequence). CDR3 sequence (DNA): TGTGCCAGTAGTCATAGACTAGCGGGAGTACAAGAGACCCAGTACTTC. Its translation: CASSHRLAGVQETQYF.

V is TRBV27 and J is TRBJ2-7, with 9 nucleotides matching TRBD2. The CDR3 covers 15 residues. V was pared by 2 bases and J by 1 base, with 3 bases of the junction left unmatched. In germline, CDR1 is MNHEY, CDR2 SMNVEV (reference sequence). As DNA, the CDR3 is TGTGCCAGCAGTTTACTAGCGGGATATTCCTACGAGCAGTACTTC. This codes for CASSLLAGYSYEQYF.